These 10 T cell receptor beta chains originate from one sample sequenced in a study of human T cells and chemical hapten exposure (dated by TCRdb to about 2021). Unfractionated whole blood was collected in Tempus Blood RNA tubes, and total RNA was extracted from that blood. Receptors were amplified or captured by 5' RACE. Sequenced using an Illumina MiSeq. In TCRdb, the public reads were trimmed at Q25 with fastp and aligned with MiXCR, with productive beta chains retained. CDR3 protein sequences are deduplicated, and each keeps its most common genes and DNA. For this sample there are 110,000 to 150,000 distinct CDR3 sequences; around 4% appear just once. The top ten constitute approximately 1.4% of the sample. Receptors originate from a female donor in good health.

This clonotype was detected a few times. V and J are TRBV11-3 and TRBJ2-1, with unresolved D. The CDR3 runs 16 residues. CDR1 is SGHNT and CDR2 is YENEEA in the germline V gene. With 2 bases removed from V and 4 bases from J, the gap between germline ends came to 15 bases. In DNA, the CDR3 is TGTGCCAGCAGCTTAAGTCGGCCGGACGGATACAATGAGCAGTTCTTC. Translation: CASSLSRPDGYNEQFF.

This clonotype was recorded at least ten times. This rearrangement joins TRBV5-1 to TRBJ1-2, with D hard to call. CDR1 and CDR2 (germline): SGHRS, YFSETQ. The ends were cut back, 8 bases at V and 3 bases at J, with 17 bases in the middle. The CDR3 runs 14 residues. CDR3 loop: CASTKTDADYGYTF. In DNA, the CDR3 is TGCGCCAGTACTAAGACCGATGCCGACTATGGCTACACCTTC. The full variable domain, rest sourced from reference TRBV5-1 and TRBJ1-2, is KAGVTQTPRYLIKTRGQQVTLSCSPISGHRSVSWYQQTPGQGLQFLFEYFSETQRNKGNFPGRFSGRQFSNSRSEMNVSTLELGDSALYLCASTKTDADYGYTFGSGTRLTVV.

The V gene is TRBV13, the J gene TRBJ2-1; 8 bases are a match to TRBD1. The germline CDR1 and CDR2 sequences are PRHDT and FYEKMQ (reference sequence). The CDR3 contains 16 residues. V gave up 4 bases and J gave up 3 bases; unmatched junction bases: 8. CDR3 coding DNA: TGTGCCAGCAGCTCCCCCTCAGGGGGCGACTACAATGAGCAGTTCTTC. Its protein product is CASSSPSGGDYNEQFF.

The table lists this clonotype with many counts. The chain uses TRBV12-3 or TRBV12-4 and TRBJ2-5; D may correspond to TRBD1 or TRBD2 (5 bases each). Trimming removed 5 bases from V and 6 bases from J, with 16 bases in between. This CDR3 contains 14 residues. CDR3 in DNA: TGTGCCAGCAGTCCTACTAGTCTGGGGCAGACCCAGTACTTC. It yields the protein CASSPTSLGQTQYF.

This clonotype was counted at least ten times. The chain carries TRBV25-1 and TRBJ2-7, with D perhaps assigned TRBD1 or TRBD2 (5 bases each). The length of the CDR3 is 17 residues. The germline gives CDR1 MGHDK, CDR2 SYGVNS. V lost 3 bases and J 2 bases, leaving 20 bases between the germline ends. CDR3 loop: CASSDELAGTAAYEQYF. CDR3 nucleotide sequence: TGTGCCAGCAGTGACGAATTAGCCGGGACGGCGGCCTACGAGCAGTACTTC.

There are many counts of this clonotype. V and J are TRBV12-3 or TRBV12-4 and TRBJ1-1; D perhaps matches TRBD1 (6 bases). Deletions cut 0 bases from V and 5 bases from J, with 10 bases between. The CDR3 totals 14 residues. The CDR3 DNA sequence: TGTGCCAGCAGTTTAGCCAGGGGTGGGACTGAAGCTTTCTTT. This encodes CASSLARGGTEAFF.

This clonotype was observed many times. The genes are TRBV12-3 or TRBV12-4 and TRBJ1-6; TRBD1 is a possible D gene (5 bases). CDR3 length equals 14 residues. With 1 base removed from V and 6 bases from J, the gap between germline ends came to 7 bases. The DNA of the CDR3 is TGTGCCAGCAGTTTAGGACAGTCTAATTCACCCCTCCACTTT. Translating it yields CASSLGQSNSPLHF.

This clonotype was counted between two and nine times. The chain recombines TRBV12-3 or TRBV12-4 with TRBJ1-1; TRBD1 is a possible D gene (6 bases). This CDR3 spans 14 amino acids. The V end was cut by 8 bases, the J end by 2 bases, with 15 bases between. The DNA for the CDR3 is TGTGCCAGCCGAATAGGGGGGGGAAACACTGAAGCTTTCTTT. Encoded protein: CASRIGGGNTEAFF.

The table lists this clonotype with many counts. This chain connects TRBV12-3 or TRBV12-4 to TRBJ2-1; 10 nucleotides line up with TRBD2. The junction had 12 bases not matched to a gene; V was cut back by 8 bases and J by 8 bases. This CDR3 region has 15 residues. In nucleotides, the CDR3 is TGTGCCAGCGGCCCTAGCGGGGGCCTTGGGGATGAGCAGTTCTTC. This encodes CASGPSGGLGDEQFF.

This clonotype has at least ten counts. The genes are TRBV12-3 or TRBV12-4 and TRBJ2-3, with a possible D match to TRBD2 (5 bases). The germline V and J ends were trimmed by 6 bases and 2 bases, with 9 bases remaining between them. The CDR3 runs to 13 residues. The CDR3 bases are TGTGCCAGCAGGTCTAGCTTCACAGATACGCAGTATTTT. Amino acid sequence: CASRSSFTDTQYF.